Given below is one TCR beta chain in context. As originally analysed: The assay estimated nucleated cells by amplifying reference gene primers. Clones were sequenced by immunoSEQ multiplex PCR, and TCRdb holds only the in-frame ones, with some missing. V, J and clone size are those of that table, while D and trimming were read from the DNA. This table holds 300,000 to 450,000 clones, around 90% found once. This sample is part of a study of blood T cell repertoires in COVID-19. Study context: There were acute and convalescent COVID-19 samples, and they came from the United States, Italy and Spain. In each case, the material was cDNA or gDNA derived from T cells, B-cell-depleted T cells, or PBMCs.

Germline loops: CDR1 GTSNPN, CDR2 SVGIG (reference sequence). V lost 3 bases, J lost 2 bases, and 5 bases lay in between. The CDR3 length is 12 residues. The receptor was derived from a human donor in a cohort sampled during active COVID-19. The source material was peripheral blood. The J gene is TRBJ1-5, the V gene TRBV30; no firm D call. CDR3 nucleotide sequence: TGTGCCTGGAGCCGGGGCAATCAGCCCCAGCATTTT. Translated, it gives CAWSRGNQPQHF.